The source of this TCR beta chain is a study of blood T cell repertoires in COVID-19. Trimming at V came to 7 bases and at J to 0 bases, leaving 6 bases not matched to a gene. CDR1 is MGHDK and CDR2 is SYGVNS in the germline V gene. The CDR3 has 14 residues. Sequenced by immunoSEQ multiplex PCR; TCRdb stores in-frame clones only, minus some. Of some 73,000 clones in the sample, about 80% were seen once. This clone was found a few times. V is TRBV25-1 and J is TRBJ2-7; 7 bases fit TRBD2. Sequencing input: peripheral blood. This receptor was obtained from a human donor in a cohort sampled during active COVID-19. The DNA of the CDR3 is TGTGCCAGCAATGGCCCGGGGGGCTCCTACGAGCAGTACTTC. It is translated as CASNGPGGSYEQYF.